The text below deals with one T cell receptor (beta chain). There is no known antigen for this receptor. Base qualities are not recorded, but no much larger clone differs from it by a single base. This entry comes from a study of beta chain features in type 1 diabetes (dated by TCRdb to 2016 to 2019). About the investigation overall: Mean age, gender distribution, total cell number and subset yield did not differ between patients and healthy donors. Naive and central memory subsets were obtained from all 30 or so donors, but regulatory and stem cell-like memory subsets were isolated from only 8 patients and roughly 8 healthy donors. The study compared the TCRB repertoires of sorted circulating CD4+ T cell subsets in recently diagnosed type 1 diabetes patients with those in matched healthy donors. A total of roughly 100 million sorted cells were examined across all samples, and the number of cells per subset was strongly correlated with RNA yield. Broader findings and caveats from the paper: PCR may preferentially amplify shorter templates, but because patient and control samples were amplified and corrected together, any resulting skew would affect both groups equally. Naive, central memory and regulatory TCRB repertoires appeared to be more alike among patients than among healthy donors. Sequencing cDNA rather than genomic DNA could over-represent highly expressing activated cells, although activation and CD3 levels did not differ between groups. HLA sub-analyses involved small numbers of individuals, so any influence of HLA type on TCRB rearrangement remained unresolved. Type 1 diabetes patients showed a moderate but significant shortening of TCRB CDR3 length in all four CD4+ subsets. Patients with type 1 diabetes made fewer insertions and deleted more nucleotides at VDJ recombination sites, implying thymic rearrangement abnormalities.

The CDR3 contains 15 residues, cysteine and phenylalanine counted. Only the CDR3 part of the read is kept: 45 bases, read in frame from the first base. V is clipped by 7 bases and J by 6 bases, and the sequence between their germline boundaries is 19 bases long. For CDR1 and CDR2, the germline V gene lists MNHNS and SASEGT. The High Capacity cDNA Reverse Transcription Kit was used to reverse transcribe all of the isolated RNA, meaning that expressed TCRB transcripts were what got sequenced. Deep immunoSEQ sequencing was applied to naive, central memory and regulatory T cell samples, giving an average of roughly 3.5 million total reads per sample. Sorted cells were lysed in RLT buffer and RNA was extracted with DNase-treated RNeasy Micro or Mini kits, depending on cell number. Each cell subset was processed on its own to prevent cross-contamination, while patient and healthy donor samples were processed together. Using the immunoSEQ multiplex PCR, TCRB sequences were amplified from cDNA into 87-bp fragments spanning the CDR3 region. Sequencing of the amplicons was performed on the Illumina HiSeq platform. The source study handled its data this way. PCR bias was corrected computationally using synthetic template baselines, and reads within Hamming distance 2 were collapsed, with unmergeable singletons discarded. Reads were aligned to IMGT to assign V, D and J genes, CDR3 length, and insertions or deletions at six rearrangement sites. Within each subset, clonotype counts were normalized to sorted cell number, and only after that were true diversity and Gini coefficients computed with the tcR R package. Repertoire sharing was quantified using the overlap coefficient calculated on TCRB nucleotide sequences. Held by TCRdb, this immuneACCESS table contains in-frame sequences only and omits some clones. Under half of the omission traces to an unresolved V gene where checked; the cause of the rest is unknown. V, J and clone size derive from that table, while D and trimming were established from the DNA sequence. Recorded for this sample are 50,000 to 70,000 clones; approximately 52% of them occurred a single time. About 2.4% of the sample is held by the ten biggest clonotypes.

From each donor, a single peripheral blood sample of roughly 0.11 L on average was drawn into heparinised tubes. Naive, central memory, regulatory and stem cell-like memory CD4+ T cells were sorted on a BD FACSAria II using a panel including CD45RO, CCR7, CD25, CD127, CD95 and CD27. A purity above 95% was achieved for all sorted populations. Right away, PBMCs were isolated by Lymphoprep density gradient centrifugation and were stained directly, with no culture step. Samples were stained and sorted in pairs, with one healthy donor and one patient per experiment, so that batch effects were minimized.

Sequencing used Tregs from blood. The cell subset or site label on this specimen signifies: regulatory CD4+ T cells. This receptor chain uses TRBV6-1 and TRBJ2-1; too little of a D gene remains to name it. The sequence derives from a woman between 35 and 50 years old with type 1 diabetes. DNA sequence: TGTGCCAGCACTCTCCGTCGGTTTCCTGGCAATGAGCAGTTCTTC. This sequence encodes CASTLRRFPGNEQFF.